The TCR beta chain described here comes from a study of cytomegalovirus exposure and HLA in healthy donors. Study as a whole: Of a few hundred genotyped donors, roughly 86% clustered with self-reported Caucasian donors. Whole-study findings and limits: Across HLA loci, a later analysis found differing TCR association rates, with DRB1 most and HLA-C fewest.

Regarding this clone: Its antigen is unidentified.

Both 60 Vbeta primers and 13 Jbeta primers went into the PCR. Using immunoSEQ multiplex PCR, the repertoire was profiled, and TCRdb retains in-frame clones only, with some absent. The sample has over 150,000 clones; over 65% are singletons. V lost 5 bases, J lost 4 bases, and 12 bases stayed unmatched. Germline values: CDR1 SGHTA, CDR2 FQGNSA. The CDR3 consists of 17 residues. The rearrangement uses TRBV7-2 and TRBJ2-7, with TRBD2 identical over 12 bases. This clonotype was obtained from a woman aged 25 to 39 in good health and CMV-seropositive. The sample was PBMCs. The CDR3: CASSPGPGTSGLYEQYF. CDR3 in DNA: TGTGCCAGCAGCCCAGGCCCCGGGACTAGCGGGCTGTACGAGCAGTACTTC.